This TCR beta chain derives from a study of T cells in women clearing cervical HPV infection. The wider study: Case blood drawn at lesion detection; control blood after infection cleared. Study outcomes and limitations: CIN3+ cases had significantly higher TCR repertoire richness than controls, but evenness did not differ.

Produced via immunoSEQ multiplex PCR; TCRdb's table is partial and in-frame only. The sample's table shows around 19,000 clones. Comment on this clone: Its antigen is unknown. Read data end 3 residues before the CDR3 end; the end is taken from the germline J gene.

The J segment lost 2 bases and the V segment lost 8 bases, leaving 10 bases of the junction unmatched. The CDR3 has 14 residues. Germline V gene data show CDR1 as GTSNPN and CDR2 as SVGIG (reference sequence). The genes are TRBV30 and TRBJ1-2; 8 positions match TRBD1. The clonotype comes from a woman aged 18 to 75 with a cervical HPV16 infection that either progressed to CIN3+ or cleared (not recorded which). Sample: blood buffy coat. CDR3 region: CAHMRGQANYGYTF. The CDR3 bases that were read are TGTGCCCATATGAGGGGACAGGCCAACTATGGC.